The 30 T cell receptor beta chains presented below share a single source sample, sequenced in a study of blood T cell repertoires in COVID-19. Assay used: immunoSEQ multiplex PCR; TCRdb lists only in-frame clones, some missing. Here the sample spans 90,000 to 150,000 clones, roughly nine tenths being singletons. What was sequenced was peripheral blood. The source of these receptors is a man between 65 and 80 years old who had recovered from COVID-19.

There are a few counts of this clone. The chain employs TRBV27 and TRBJ2-3; 8 nucleotides align to TRBD1. Per germline, CDR1 MNHEY and CDR2 SMNVEV (reference sequence). This CDR3 contains 17 residues. V lost 3 bases to trimming and J lost 1 base; unmatched junction nucleotides: 9. Written as DNA, the CDR3 is TGTGCCAGCAGTTTCAGAAACAGGGGACAGGGCACAGATACGCAGTATTTT. It codes for CASSFRNRGQGTDTQYF.

The gene calls are TRBV7-2 and TRBJ2-1; 8 bases fit TRBD2. The CDR3 totals 17 residues. Germline CDR1 and CDR2: SGHTA and FQGNSA. The V and J ends lost 3 bases and 3 bases, in that order; junction bases with no gene match: 10. CDR3 region: CASSFLREGRFYNEQFF. CDR3 nucleotide sequence: TGTGCCAGCAGCTTTCTACGGGAGGGCCGATTCTACAATGAGCAGTTCTTC.

This rearrangement joins TRBV28 to TRBJ1-4; maybe TRBD1 (6 bases). CDR1 is MDHEN, CDR2 SYDVKM, per germline. The CDR3 has 13 amino acids. V was clipped by 7 bases and J by 7 bases, with 13 bases between them. Written as DNA, the CDR3 is TGTGCCAGCACAACAGGGTGGAGTGAAAAACTGTTTTTT. Its protein is CASTTGWSEKLFF. Variable domain in full (rest from reference TRBV28 and TRBJ1-4): DVKVTQSSRYLVKRTGEKVFLECVQDMDHENMFWYRQDPGLGLRLIYFSYDVKMKEKGDIPEGYSVSREKKERFSLILESASTNQTSMYLCASTTGWSEKLFFGSGTQLSVL.

The CDR3 DNA reads as TGTGCCAGTACCCCGTTGGCCAGGGGGCCAGTTGGCAATCAGCCCCAGCATTTT. This codes for CASTPLARGPVGNQPQHF. V is TRBV19 and J is TRBJ1-5, with 8 bases aligning to TRBD1. The ends lost 7 bases at V and 2 bases at J; junction bases unmatched: 16. This CDR3 region has 18 residues. Germline V gene lookup returns CDR1 LNHDA and CDR2 SQIVND (reference sequence). The entire variable domain, with the rest obtained from reference TRBV19 and TRBJ1-5, is as follows: DGGITQSPKYLFRKEGQNVTLSCEQNLNHDAMYWYRQDPGQGLRLIYYSQIVNDFQKGDIAEGYSVSREKKESFPLTVTSAQKNPTAFYLCASTPLARGPVGNQPQHFGDGTRLSIL.

V gene TRBV7-2 combines with J gene TRBJ2-7; no definite D call. With 5 bases removed from V and 4 bases from J, the gap between germline ends came to 18 bases. Germline V gene data show CDR1 as SGHTA and CDR2 as FQGNSA. The CDR3 consists of 15 residues. The CDR3 here is CASSPTVGGAYEQYF. CDR3 DNA sequence: TGTGCCAGCAGCCCGACCGTAGGCGGCGCTTACGAGCAGTACTTC.

V gene TRBV18 combines with J gene TRBJ1-1, with 7 bases lining up with TRBD1. This CDR3 region has 16 residues. Germline V CDR1 and CDR2: KGHSH, LQKENI. The junction had 8 bases not matched to a gene; V was cut back by 3 bases and J by 1 base. DNA for the CDR3: TGTGCCAGCTCACCTCGATTACAGGGGACGAACACTGAAGCTTTCTTT. It translates to CASSPRLQGTNTEAFF.

This clone was seen only once. The chain couples TRBV3-1 (or the pseudogene TRBV3-2) to TRBJ2-5; 12 bases are a match to TRBD2. Germline loops: CDR1 LGHDT, CDR2 YNNKEL (reference sequence). V shed 1 base and J 10 bases; nucleotides not matched to a gene: 7. This CDR3 spans 15 amino acids. The CDR3 DNA is TGTGCCAGCAGCCAAGTAACTAGCGGGGGGATAGGCCAGTACTTC. Its protein product is CASSQVTSGGIGQYF.

This clone has more than one count but fewer than ten. The chain recombines TRBV6-2 or TRBV6-3 with TRBJ1-1; 7 nucleotides align to TRBD1. The CDR3 length is 14 residues. Per the germline V gene, CDR1 is MNHEY and CDR2 is SVGEGT. The junction had 7 bases not matched to a gene; V was cut back by 3 bases and J by 6 bases. As DNA, the CDR3 is TGTGCCAGCAGTTATCTTCAGGGGGGTGCTGAAGCTTTCTTT. Protein: CASSYLQGGAEAFF.

This chain uses TRBV2 with TRBJ2-3, with 9 bases fitting TRBD2. The germline gives CDR1 SNHLY, CDR2 FYNNEI. The V segment lost 3 bases and the J segment 4 bases; nucleotides outside the gene matches: 5. CDR3 length: 15 residues. DNA of the CDR3: TGTGCCAGCAGTGACAGCGGGGGGCGCGCAGATACGCAGTATTTT. Protein sequence: CASSDSGGRADTQYF.

This clone was found once. The J gene is TRBJ2-3, the V gene TRBV30, with D tentatively TRBD2 (6 bases). V gave up 0 bases and J gave up 2 bases, with 9 bases separating them. This CDR3 contains 14 residues. CDR1 and CDR2 from the germline V gene are GTSNPN and SVGIG (reference sequence). The CDR3 is CAWSVWGLTDTQYF. The DNA for the CDR3 is TGTGCCTGGAGTGTTTGGGGACTCACAGATACGCAGTATTTT.

The chain couples TRBV15 to TRBJ1-5; no definite D call. The CDR3 length is 16 residues. Deletions cut 0 bases from V and 0 bases from J, with 9 bases between. Germline V gene data show CDR1 as LNHNV and CDR2 as YYDKDF (reference sequence). The CDR3, as DNA: TGTGCCACCAGCAGAGATTATGGCGGTAGCAATCAGCCCCAGCATTTT. It codes for CATSRDYGGSNQPQHF.

The rearrangement links TRBV29-1 to TRBJ2-1, with 9 bases matching TRBD2. The CDR3 is 12 amino acids. Germline lookup yields CDR1 SQVTM and CDR2 ANQGSEA. V was clipped by 4 bases and J by 15 bases; unmatched bases: 10. The chain's CDR3 is CSVVAGGPSTFF. DNA for the CDR3: TGCAGCGTTGTCGCGGGAGGGCCATCTACGTTCTTC.

The chain links TRBV9 to TRBJ2-2, with TRBD1 as a possible D gene (6 bases). The CDR3 totals 18 residues. Germline lookup yields CDR1 SGDLS and CDR2 YYNGEE. The germline V and J ends were trimmed by 6 bases and 1 base, with 22 bases remaining between them. The CDR3 DNA reads as TGTGCCAGCACCCAGGGGCTGGTGGCGGATAAGAACACCGGGGAGCTGTTTTTT. Protein product: CASTQGLVADKNTGELFF.

The V call is TRBV4-3, the J call TRBJ2-7; 8 bases are shared with TRBD1. CDR3 length equals 14 residues. The V and J ends lost 5 bases and 1 base, in that order; junction bases with no gene match: 4. The germline gives CDR1 LGHNA, CDR2 YSLEER. The chain's CDR3 is CASSTDRASYEQYF. The CDR3 DNA reads as TGCGCCAGCAGCACGGACAGGGCATCCTACGAGCAGTACTTC.

The rearrangement links TRBV27 to TRBJ1-1; 9 positions agree with TRBD1. Per germline, CDR1 MNHEY and CDR2 SMNVEV (reference sequence). The CDR3 sequence is 15 residues long. Trimming cost V 2 bases and J 0 bases; bases outside gene matches: 1. CDR3 loop: CASSLRTGVNTEAFF. The CDR3 DNA reads as TGTGCCAGCAGTTTAAGGACAGGGGTGAACACTGAAGCTTTCTTT.

This clone was observed a single time. The J gene is TRBJ2-1, the V gene TRBV24-1; D may be TRBD2 (5 bases). With 11 bases removed from V and 8 bases from J, the gap between germline ends came to 15 bases. Germline CDR1 reads KGHDR; CDR2 reads SFDVKD. The CDR3 has 12 amino acids. For the CDR3, the DNA is TGTGCCATCGGTGGGGTCGGGGATGAGCAGTTCTTC. This translates into CAIGGVGDEQFF.

This chain connects TRBV6-5 to TRBJ2-7; 7 bases map to TRBD2. J was trimmed by 4 bases and V by 10 bases; bases with no gene match: 4. The CDR3 extends over 11 amino acids. The germline V gene has CDR1 MNHEY and CDR2 SVGAGI. The CDR3 region has the DNA TGTGCCACTGGGGGGGATTACGAGCAGTACTTC. Translated, it gives CATGGDYEQYF.

This clone was counted only a few times. This chain links TRBV28 with TRBJ2-7, with 12 bases aligning to TRBD2. V lost 10 bases, J lost 4 bases, and 5 bases stayed unmatched. This CDR3 spans 13 amino acids. Germline CDR1 and CDR2: MDHEN and SYDVKM. The CDR3 loop is CATRLAGEYEQYF. The DNA for the CDR3 is TGTGCCACAAGACTAGCGGGAGAATACGAGCAGTACTTC.

The CDR3 DNA follows: TGTGCCAGCAGCTTTCGGGACAGCAAGGATGAAAAACTGTTTTTT. Protein: CASSFRDSKDEKLFF. The genes are TRBV11-1 and TRBJ1-4; 7 nucleotides line up with TRBD1. There are 15 residues in the CDR3. Trimming removed 3 bases from V and 6 bases from J; junction bases left unmatched: 7. The V gene's germline CDR1 is SGHAT and CDR2 FQDESV (reference sequence).

The chain employs TRBV5-4 and TRBJ1-2; no reliable D call. Germline-derived CDR1 and CDR2 are SGHNT and YYREEE (reference sequence). CDR3 length: 14 amino acids. V lost 3 bases and J 1 base, leaving 10 bases between the germline ends. The CDR3 DNA follows: TGTGCCAGCAGCTACGAACGGGTTAACTATGGCTACACCTTC. Encoded protein: CASSYERVNYGYTF. The complete variable domain, with remaining parts taken from reference TRBV5-4 and TRBJ1-2, reads ETGVTQSPTHLIKTRGQQVTLRCSSQSGHNTVSWYQQALGQGPQFIFQYYREEENGRGNFPPRFSGLQFPNYSSELNVNALELDDSALYLCASSYERVNYGYTFGSGTRLTVV.

The chain employs TRBV15 and TRBJ2-5, with D maybe TRBD2 (5 bases). CDR1 LNHNV and CDR2 YYDKDF come from the germline V gene (reference sequence). Trimming pared 0 bases from V and 6 bases from J, leaving 14 bases between. The CDR3 has 15 residues. The CDR3 spells CATSRDAGSQKTQYF. CDR3 nucleotide sequence: TGTGCCACCAGCAGAGATGCGGGTTCTCAGAAGACCCAGTACTTC. The variable domain in full, completed from reference TRBV15 and TRBJ2-5, reads DAMVIQNPRYQVTQFGKPVTLSCSQTLNHNVMYWYQQKSSQAPKLLFHYYDKDFNNEADTPDNFQSRRPNTSFCFLDIRSPGLGDTAMYLCATSRDAGSQKTQYFGPGTRLLVL.

CDR3 residues: CASSIVGGSYEQYF. The CDR3 DNA reads as TGTGCCAGTAGTATAGTAGGCGGGTCCTACGAGCAGTACTTC. The chain has TRBV19 and TRBJ2-7, with D maybe TRBD2 (5 bases). This CDR3 has 14 amino acids. The germline V gene has CDR1 LNHDA and CDR2 SQIVND (reference sequence). V lost 1 base, J lost 1 base, and 8 bases lay in between.

The genes are TRBV4-1 and TRBJ2-1; 7 bases are shared with TRBD2. The V gene end was trimmed by 0 bases and the J gene end by 4 bases; junction bases not matched to a gene: 3. Germline CDR1 and CDR2: MGHRA and YSYEKL. CDR3 length: 15 amino acids. CDR3 in amino acids: CASSQDSSGYNEQFF. As DNA, the CDR3 is TGCGCCAGCAGCCAAGATTCTAGCGGATACAATGAGCAGTTCTTC.

The gene calls are TRBV28 and TRBJ1-4; D might be TRBD1 (6 bases). Trimming took 2 bases from V and 0 from J, leaving 10 bases between them. Germline V gene data show CDR1 as MDHEN and CDR2 as SYDVKM. The CDR3 runs 16 residues. DNA of the CDR3: TGTGCCAGCAGTTTAGACAGGAGAGCAACTAATGAAAAACTGTTTTTT. Amino acids: CASSLDRRATNEKLFF.

V and J are TRBV7-6 and TRBJ2-7, with 7 bases identical to TRBD1. Germline V gives CDR1 SGHVS, CDR2 FNYEAQ. The J segment lost 1 base and the V segment lost 4 bases, leaving 10 bases of the junction unmatched. This CDR3 is built from 16 residues. CDR3 amino acids: CASSSMTGSLSYEQYF. The DNA of the CDR3 is TGTGCCAGCAGCTCAATGACAGGGTCCCTATCCTACGAGCAGTACTTC.

The J gene is TRBJ2-2, the V gene TRBV7-2; 8 positions match TRBD1. Looked up from germline, CDR1 is SGHTA and CDR2 is FQGNSA. This CDR3 region has 18 residues. Trimming took 2 bases from V and 0 from J; bases not matched to a gene: 8. The CDR3 spells CASSLLSRGQSNTGELFF. CDR3 bases: TGTGCCAGCAGCTTATTGAGCAGGGGGCAATCGAACACCGGGGAGCTGTTTTTT.

This chain joins TRBV4-3 and TRBJ2-3; TRBD2 might be the D (6 bases). Germline CDR1 and CDR2: LGHNA and YSLEER. This CDR3 has 19 residues. V lost 0 bases and J 2 bases, leaving 21 bases between the germline ends. The CDR3 loop is CASSQDLDGSGRLTDTQYF. The CDR3 DNA is TGCGCCAGCAGCCAAGATCTGGACGGGAGCGGTAGGCTCACAGATACGCAGTATTTT.

The chain links TRBV7-8 to TRBJ1-1; D remains ambiguous. The CDR3 totals 14 residues. The germline V gene encodes CDR1 SGHVS and CDR2 FQNEAQ. The V and J ends lost 0 bases and 1 base respectively, with 6 bases between them. CDR3 residues: CASSLASGNTEAFF. CDR3 sequence (DNA): TGTGCCAGCAGCTTAGCCTCAGGGAACACTGAAGCTTTCTTT.

V usage is TRBV23-1 and J usage is TRBJ1-5; tentatively, D is TRBD1 (5 bases). TRBV23-1 is recorded as an ORF, its role being uncertain. Trimming took off 1 base at V and 5 bases at J, with 12 bases between the two ends. CDR3 size: 15 residues. The CDR3 DNA reads TGCGCCAGCAGTCAATATTCGACAGAAGATCAGCCCCAGCATTTT. Residues: CASSQYSTEDQPQHF.

This clone was detected only once. This sample also contains other DNA sequences that code for the same CDR3. V is TRBV18 and J is TRBJ1-1; no reliable D call. Germline-derived CDR1 and CDR2 are KGHSH and LQKENI. V lost 2 bases and J lost 1, with 5 bases in between. This CDR3 has 13 residues. CDR3 nucleotides: TGTGCCAGCTCACCAGGGCAGAACACTGAAGCTTTCTTT. Encoded protein: CASSPGQNTEAFF.